This T cell receptor (beta chain) stems from a study of blood T cell repertoires in COVID-19. Study at large: The United States, Italy and Spain were the sources of the acute and convalescent COVID-19 samples. Sources were T cells, B-cell-depleted T cells, or PBMCs; the material itself was cDNA or gDNA.

The CDR3 extends over 13 amino acids. V shed 10 bases and J shed 0 bases, with 12 bases lying between them. Germline CDR1 is SGHAT and CDR2 is FQNNGV. As handled by the study authors: Scientists estimated how many nucleated cells there were by amplifying reference gene primers. This table comes from immunoSEQ multiplex PCR, and its TCRdb copy is limited to in-frame clones, with some not included. For V, J and clone size, that table is used; D and trimming come from the DNA. Counted here are some 100,000 clones, 90% to 95% occurring once; the ten biggest clones make up around 16%. The J gene is TRBJ1-1, the V gene TRBV11-2, with D perhaps matching TRBD1 (5 bases). The TCR sequence derives from a man aged 45-65 years with acute or convalescent COVID-19. The sample was peripheral blood. As DNA, the CDR3 is TGTGCCACCTACGGGGGACTGAACACTGAAGCTTTCTTT. It translates to CATYGGLNTEAFF.